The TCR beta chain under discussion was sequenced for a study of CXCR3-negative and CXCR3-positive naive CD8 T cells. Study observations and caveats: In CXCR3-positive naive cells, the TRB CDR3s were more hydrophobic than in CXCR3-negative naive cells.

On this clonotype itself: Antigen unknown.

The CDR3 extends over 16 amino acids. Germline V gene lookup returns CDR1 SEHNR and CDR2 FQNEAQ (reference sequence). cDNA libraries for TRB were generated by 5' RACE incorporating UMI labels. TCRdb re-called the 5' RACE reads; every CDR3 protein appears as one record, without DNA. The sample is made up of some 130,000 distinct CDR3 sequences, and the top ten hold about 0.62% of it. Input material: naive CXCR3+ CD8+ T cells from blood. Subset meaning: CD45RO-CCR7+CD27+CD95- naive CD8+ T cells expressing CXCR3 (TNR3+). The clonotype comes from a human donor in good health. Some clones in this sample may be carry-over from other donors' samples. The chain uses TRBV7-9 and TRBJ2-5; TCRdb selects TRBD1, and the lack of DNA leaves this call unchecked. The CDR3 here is CASSPFLGPGDETQYF.